Each of the 18 T cell receptor beta chains below was sequenced from the same sample in a study of CD8 T cells in Susac syndrome. The RNA, roughly 0.5 to 1 ug, was put through reverse transcription using random hexamers. TCRdb called the immunoSEQ multiplex PCR reads again in MiXCR, with one record for every CDR3 protein. The sample lists about 180,000 distinct CDR3 sequences; approximately 96% were seen once. Sequencing was carried out using CD4+ T cells from PBMCs. Every receptor here comes from a human donor with multiple sclerosis.

The V call is TRBV20-1, the J call TRBJ2-5, with TRBD2 as a possible D gene (6 bases). V gave up 3 bases and J gave up 4 bases, with 12 bases separating them. This CDR3 spans 13 amino acids. Germline CDR1 DFQATT, CDR2 SNEGSKA (reference sequence). DNA for the CDR3: TGCAGTGCTAGGGACTCCGGGGGAGAGACCCAGTACTTC. Residues: CSARDSGGETQYF.

This sequence joins TRBV6-2 or TRBV6-3 and TRBJ1-6, with TRBD1 matching 9 bases. The CDR3 spans 14 residues. Trimming cost V 6 bases and J 10 bases; bases outside gene matches: 7. Germline CDR1 and CDR2: MNHEY and SVGEGT. The CDR3 nucleotides are TGTGCCAGCAGACAACAGGGGGCCGGCTCACCCCTCCACTTT. It codes for CASRQQGAGSPLHF.

The V and J genes are TRBV25-1 and TRBJ1-5; no clear D gene. Trimming took 10 bases from V and 7 from J, leaving 23 bases between them. CDR3 length: 15 amino acids. Germline V CDR1 and CDR2: MGHDK, SYGVNS. CDR3 in DNA: TGTGCCACATCCCCTCCGGGTCACCCGGGGCAGCCCCAGCATTTT. Translation: CATSPPGHPGQPQHF. The full variable domain, its missing parts supplied by reference TRBV25-1 and TRBJ1-5, is EADIYQTPRYLVIGTGKKITLECSQTMGHDKMYWYQQDPGMELHLIHYSYGVNSTEKGDLSSESTVSRIRTEHFPLTLESARPSHTSQYLCATSPPGHPGQPQHFGDGTRLSIL.

V usage is TRBV5-1 and J usage is TRBJ2-7; D remains ambiguous. The CDR3 sequence is 14 residues long. Trimming removed 0 bases at V and 3 bases at J, with 10 bases between. The germline gives CDR1 SGHRS, CDR2 YFSETQ. CDR3 loop: CASSLEQYIYEQYF. The CDR3 DNA sequence: TGCGCCAGCAGCTTGGAACAGTATATCTACGAGCAGTACTTC.

This chain joins TRBV6-4 and TRBJ2-3; 7 nucleotides agree with TRBD2. Per the germline V gene, CDR1 is MRHNA and CDR2 is SNTAGT. The V segment lost 6 bases and the J segment 2 bases; nucleotides outside the gene matches: 8. The CDR3 runs to 15 residues. The CDR3 DNA follows: TGTGCCAGCAGCGAAAGAGCGGGGTTCACAGATACGCAGTATTTT. Its translation is CASSERAGFTDTQYF.

This clonotype was detected only once. The gene calls are TRBV3-1 and TRBJ2-2; perhaps TRBD2 as D (5 bases). The CDR3 extends over 13 amino acids. The V gene's germline CDR1 is LGHDT and CDR2 YNNKEL (reference sequence). V was shortened by 7 bases and J by 5 bases, with 11 bases between the two germline ends. CDR3 region: CASKDSGTGELFF. The CDR3 coding sequence is TGTGCCAGCAAGGATTCGGGAACCGGGGAGCTGTTTTTT.

The J gene is TRBJ2-5, the V gene TRBV7-2, with 13 bases matching TRBD2. Per germline, CDR1 SGHTA and CDR2 FQGNSA. The CDR3 has 15 amino acids. Unmatched junction bases numbered 7, after V lost 5 bases and J lost 7 bases. The CDR3 is CASSLTRTSGGTQYF. DNA for the CDR3: TGTGCCAGCAGCCTTACCCGGACTAGCGGGGGGACCCAGTACTTC.

The genes are TRBV24-1 and TRBJ2-7; TRBD1 matches 11 bases. The CDR3 has 14 amino acids. V lost 9 bases to trimming and J lost 5 bases; unmatched junction nucleotides: 8. Looked up from germline, CDR1 is KGHDR and CDR2 is SFDVKD. CDR3: CATAGTGGNNEQYF. CDR3 sequence (DNA): TGTGCCACCGCCGGGACAGGGGGAAATAACGAGCAGTACTTC.

This chain uses TRBV7-8 with TRBJ1-5; D is uncertain. Germline lookup yields CDR1 SGHVS and CDR2 FQNEAQ. V shed 0 bases and J shed 0 bases, with 3 bases lying between them. The CDR3 totals 14 residues. As DNA, the CDR3 is TGTGCCAGCAGCTTAGCGCTTAGCAATCAGCCCCAGCATTTT. Translating it yields CASSLALSNQPQHF.

To note about this clonotype: The junction departs from germline at one end; a sequencing error may be responsible. The chain combines TRBV2 with TRBJ2-3; D unclear. The CDR3 covers 12 residues. Germline V gene sequence: CDR1 SNHLY, CDR2 FYNNEI. The CDR3 DNA is TGTGCCAGCAGTGAATATAGGATGGCCCCGAATTTT. Encoded protein: CASSEYRMAPNF.

The CDR3 spells CASSLGGGGAVNEQFF. The CDR3 DNA reads as TGTGCCAGCAGCTTGGGCGGCGGGGGGGCCGTGAATGAGCAGTTCTTC. The rearrangement joins TRBV5-4 to TRBJ2-1; 9 bases line up with TRBD2. With 0 bases clipped from V and 7 bases from J, the junction kept 8 bases outside the gene matches. Germline V lookup: CDR1 SGHNT, CDR2 YYREEE (reference sequence). This CDR3 contains 16 residues.

This sequence joins TRBV7-2 and TRBJ1-2, with D uncertain. V was clipped by 1 base and J by 3 bases, with 12 bases between them. CDR1 SGHTA and CDR2 FQGNSA come from the germline V gene. CDR3 length: 15 residues. The CDR3 sequence is CASSLGVGSHYGYTF. CDR3 DNA sequence: TGTGCCAGCAGCTTAGGCGTGGGGTCCCACTATGGCTACACCTTC.

This chain joins TRBV5-4 and TRBJ1-1; possibly TRBD1 for D (6 bases). V was pared by 1 base and J by 3 bases, with 13 bases between. The CDR3 has 15 residues. Germline V gene data show CDR1 as SGHNT and CDR2 as YYREEE (reference sequence). This chain's CDR3 is CASSLLLYRDTEAFF. Here the CDR3 DNA reads TGTGCCAGCAGCTTGCTCCTTTACAGGGACACTGAAGCTTTCTTT.

V usage is TRBV7-2 and J usage is TRBJ2-3; unclear D gene. V dropped 1 base and J dropped 2 bases, with 7 bases sitting between them. The CDR3 extends over 14 amino acids. Germline CDR1 reads SGHTA; CDR2 reads FQGNSA. This chain's CDR3 is CASSLDSFTDTQYF. The CDR3 DNA sequence: TGTGCCAGCAGCTTAGATTCTTTCACAGATACGCAGTATTTT.

This chain uses TRBV29-1 with TRBJ1-1; D not resolved. V was cut by 6 bases and J by 1 base, with 15 bases left in between. The germline V gene has CDR1 SQVTM and CDR2 ANQGSEA. The CDR3 sequence is 14 residues long. The CDR3 here is CSVGSGPSNTEAFF. CDR3 DNA: TGCAGCGTGGGCTCAGGACCGTCGAACACTGAAGCTTTCTTT.

V usage is TRBV9 and J usage is TRBJ2-1; D gene uncertain. Between the trimmed V and J ends, which lost 0 bases and 9 bases, there was a span of 4 bases. Germline V gene data show CDR1 as SGDLS and CDR2 as YYNGEE. This CDR3 is 11 amino acids long. In DNA, the CDR3 is TGTGCCAGCAGCGTAGCTGGTGAGCAGTTCTTC. Its protein product is CASSVAGEQFF.

The chain is built from TRBV5-1 and TRBJ1-6, with no clear D. The germline V and J ends were trimmed by 1 base and 11 bases, with 16 bases remaining between them. Germline V gives CDR1 SGHRS, CDR2 YFSETQ. The CDR3 runs 15 residues. The CDR3 DNA reads as TGCGCCAGCAGCTTGCTAGACGGCGCTTTAGCACCCCTCCACTTT. Translated: CASSLLDGALAPLHF.

The chain combines TRBV30 with TRBJ1-1; D ambiguous. CDR3 size: 12 residues. CDR1 is GTSNPN and CDR2 is SVGIG in the germline V gene (reference sequence). V was clipped by 2 bases and J by 7 bases, with 11 bases between them. CDR3 in amino acids: CAWSTLTGEAFF. The DNA of the CDR3 is TGTGCCTGGAGTACCCTCACCGGTGAAGCTTTCTTT.